This T cell receptor beta chain derives from a study of blood T cell repertoires in COVID-19. This clone was picked up a small number of times. Participants came from about 23 US areas, aged about 18 to 100 years. Each participant's cohort was designated according to participant-reported clinical history. Methods used by the authors: Amplification of reference gene primers provided the estimated nucleated cell counts. This table comes from immunoSEQ multiplex PCR, and its TCRdb copy is limited to in-frame clones, with some not included. V and J calls and clone size are copied from that table; D and trimming were computed from the DNA. The table records about 360,000 clones, 70% to 90% of them present only once. Trimming cost V 6 bases and J 2 bases, with 11 bases left between them. The CDR3 loop spans 14 amino acids. The germline V gene has CDR1 LNHDA and CDR2 SQIVND (reference sequence).

Specimen: PBMCs or T cells enriched from blood (not recorded which). The sequence was collected from a woman aged 40 to 55 with acute COVID-19. This sequence joins TRBV19 and TRBJ1-3; D call uncertain. CDR3 DNA sequence: TGTGCCAGTAGAGAACCGAGGGCTGGAAACACCATATATTTT. Translating it yields CASREPRAGNTIYF.